Following are 30 T cell receptor beta chains from one sample sequenced in a study of T cell responses to AZD1222 COVID-19 vaccine. Here immunoSEQ multiplex PCR was the method, and the copy in TCRdb shows in-frame clones only, minus some. The sample has about 120,000 clones; 80% to 95% are singletons. Sample: peripheral blood, taken on day 0 of AZD1222 vaccination. The origin of the receptors is an adult in good health.

The chain employs TRBV5-4 and TRBJ2-2, with 8 bases that match TRBD1. There are 15 residues in the CDR3. In germline, CDR1 is SGHNT, CDR2 YYREEE (reference sequence). J lost 6 bases, V lost 0 bases, and 4 bases had no gene match. CDR3: CASSLAGQGPGELFF. The CDR3 coding sequence is TGTGCCAGCAGCTTGGCCGGACAGGGCCCCGGGGAGCTGTTTTTT.

The chain employs TRBV4-3 and TRBJ2-2, with 9 positions matching TRBD2. The CDR3 sequence is 17 residues long. Germline V CDR1 and CDR2: LGHNA, YSLEER. The ends lost 4 bases at V and 5 bases at J; junction bases unmatched: 11. The CDR3 reads CASSPPGLALRTGELFF. DNA of the CDR3: TGCGCCAGCAGCCCTCCGGGACTAGCCCTCCGGACCGGGGAGCTGTTTTTT.

The V call is TRBV11-2, the J call TRBJ2-5; D gene uncertain. CDR3 length: 13 residues. Germline V gene data show CDR1 as SGHAT and CDR2 as FQNNGV. V lost 3 bases and J 1 base, leaving 6 bases between the germline ends. CDR3: CASSFQAQETQYF. CDR3 sequence (DNA): TGTGCCAGCAGCTTTCAGGCCCAAGAGACCCAGTACTTC.

The J gene is TRBJ2-7, the V gene TRBV29-1, with D perhaps matching TRBD1 or TRBD2 (5 bases each). V was cut by 6 bases and J by 2 bases, with 14 bases left in between. In germline, CDR1 is SQVTM, CDR2 ANQGSEA. The CDR3 extends over 13 amino acids. This CDR3 is CSVRGRGPYEQYF. The CDR3 nucleotides are TGCAGCGTCCGAGGACGGGGACCCTACGAGCAGTACTTC.

CDR3 coding DNA: TGTGCCAGCAGCCAGGGGACAGGGGGTAATAATTCACCCCTCCACTTT. Translated, it gives CASSQGTGGNNSPLHF. The J gene is TRBJ1-6, the V gene TRBV14; 11 nucleotides line up with TRBD1. V lost 3 bases to trimming and J lost 5 bases; unmatched junction nucleotides: 3. The CDR3 contains 16 residues. The V gene's germline CDR1 is SGHDN and CDR2 FVKESK.

J is TRBJ1-2 and V is TRBV7-2, with 11 nucleotides matching TRBD1. The CDR3 runs to 14 residues. V lost 4 bases, J lost 5 bases, and 3 bases stayed unmatched. The germline CDR1 and CDR2 sequences are SGHTA and FQGNSA. The CDR3 region is CASSSDRGRYGYTF. The CDR3 nucleotides read TGTGCCAGCAGCTCGGACAGGGGGCGTTATGGCTACACCTTC.

The V gene is TRBV4-1, the J gene TRBJ1-1; D might be TRBD1 (6 bases). This CDR3 region has 18 residues. Germline V gene data show CDR1 as MGHRA and CDR2 as YSYEKL. V was clipped by 1 base and J by 0 bases, with 18 bases between them. The chain's CDR3 is CASSQAFPSDRLNTEAFF. The CDR3 nucleotides read TGCGCCAGCAGCCAAGCTTTTCCCTCTGACAGGCTGAACACTGAAGCTTTCTTT.

V is TRBV28 and J is TRBJ1-3; D call uncertain. V was cut by 5 bases and J by 0 bases, with 5 bases left in between. CDR3 length: 13 amino acids. CDR1 MDHEN and CDR2 SYDVKM come from the germline V gene. CDR3 nucleotides: TGTGCCAGCAGTCCCTACTCTGGAAACACCATATATTTT. Its protein is CASSPYSGNTIYF.

This chain joins TRBV9 and TRBJ2-3; 10 positions match TRBD2. The CDR3 has 14 residues. Germline V CDR1 and CDR2: SGDLS, YYNGEE. Losses at the gene ends were 3 bases for V and 4 bases for J; bases not matched to a gene: 2. Here the CDR3 DNA reads TGTGCCAGCAGCGAGAGCGGGGGGGCAGATACGCAGTATTTT. Its translation is CASSESGGADTQYF.

The chain couples TRBV7-9 to TRBJ1-1; 7 nucleotides align to TRBD1. The V gene end was trimmed by 5 bases and the J gene end by 3 bases; junction bases not matched to a gene: 12. Germline CDR1 is SEHNR and CDR2 is FQNEAQ (reference sequence). CDR3 size: 16 residues. As DNA, the CDR3 is TGTGCCAGCAGCCCCTCACGAAGGGGGCTTGACACTGAAGCTTTCTTT. The encoded protein is CASSPSRRGLDTEAFF. Supplemented by reference TRBV7-9 and TRBJ1-1, the full variable domain reads DTGVSQNPRHKITKRGQNVTFRCDPISEHNRLYWYRQTLGQGPEFLTYFQNEAQLEKSRLLSDRFSAERPKGSFSTLEIQRTEQGDSAMYLCASSPSRRGLDTEAFFGQGTRLTVV.

The gene calls are TRBV4-3 and TRBJ2-7, with TRBD2 as a possible D gene (5 bases). This CDR3 is built from 15 residues. The V and J ends lost 0 bases and 4 bases respectively, with 13 bases between them. CDR1 and CDR2 (germline): LGHNA, YSLEER. The CDR3 sequence: CASSQDSGGEYEQYF. CDR3 DNA: TGCGCCAGCAGCCAAGATTCTGGTGGGGAGTACGAGCAGTACTTC.

This chain connects TRBV19 to TRBJ1-1; TRBD1 might be the D (5 bases). The CDR3 is 12 residues long. Trimming removed 5 bases from V and 7 bases from J, with 11 bases in between. Germline loops: CDR1 LNHDA, CDR2 SQIVND (reference sequence). CDR3 sequence reads: CASSPGTHEAFF. CDR3 nucleotides: TGTGCCAGTAGTCCAGGGACCCATGAAGCTTTCTTT.

The chain has TRBV5-1 and TRBJ2-7; 8 nucleotides align to TRBD2. Germline CDR1 is SGHRS and CDR2 is YFSETQ. J was trimmed by 5 bases and V by 4 bases; bases with no gene match: 8. CDR3 length: 14 residues. In DNA, the CDR3 is TGCGCCAGCAGCCCGGGGGGGGGCGAGGACGAGCAGTACTTC. Translated, it gives CASSPGGGEDEQYF. The whole variable domain, remainder taken from reference TRBV5-1 and TRBJ2-7, is KAGVTQTPRYLIKTRGQQVTLSCSPISGHRSVSWYQQTPGQGLQFLFEYFSETQRNKGNFPGRFSGRQFSNSRSEMNVSTLELGDSALYLCASSPGGGEDEQYFGPGTRLTVT.

This clone was picked up one time. Here the CDR3 DNA reads TGTGCCATCAGTGAGAGGTGGGAGTTTAAGACAGATACGCAGTATTTT. It translates to CAISERWEFKTDTQYF. V and J are TRBV10-3 and TRBJ2-3, with D maybe TRBD2 (5 bases). Germline V CDR1 and CDR2: ENHRY, SYGVKD. The CDR3 extends over 16 amino acids. Trimming left V 2 bases short and J 3 bases short, with 15 bases between.

CDR3 protein: CASQTGNNSPLHF. The CDR3 DNA reads as TGTGCCAGCCAGACAGGAAACAATTCACCCCTCCACTTT. J is TRBJ1-6 and V is TRBV18; TRBD1 might be the D (6 bases). The CDR3 is made up of 13 amino acids. V lost 8 bases, J lost 7 bases, and 12 bases lay in between. Per germline, CDR1 KGHSH and CDR2 LQKENI.

This chain links TRBV10-3 with TRBJ2-7; no definite D call. From germline, CDR1 is ENHRY and CDR2 SYGVKD. The CDR3 consists of 15 residues. Trimming left V 0 bases short and J 0 bases short, with 9 bases between. The CDR3 region has the DNA TGTGCCATCAGTGAGTCGCCCGGCCACTCCTACGAGCAGTACTTC. As protein: CAISESPGHSYEQYF.

The chain joins TRBV9 to TRBJ2-7; D remains ambiguous. There are 14 residues in the CDR3. V was pared by 2 bases and J by 1 base, with 10 bases between. CDR1 is SGDLS and CDR2 is YYNGEE in the germline V gene. The CDR3 coding sequence is TGTGCCAGCAGCGTTGATCTATTTTCCTACGAGCAGTACTTC. As protein: CASSVDLFSYEQYF. Complete variable domain (other parts from reference TRBV9 and TRBJ2-7): DSGVTQTPKHLITATGQRVTLRCSPRSGDLSVYWYQQSLDQGLQFLIQYYNGEERAKGNILERFSAQQFPDLHSELNLSSLELGDSALYFCASSVDLFSYEQYFGPGTRLTVT.

This chain connects TRBV3-1 (or the pseudogene TRBV3-2) to TRBJ2-7, with D tentatively TRBD2 (5 bases). Germline loops: CDR1 LGHDT, CDR2 YNNKEL (reference sequence). V was clipped by 0 bases and J by 4 bases, with 13 bases between them. This CDR3 spans 15 amino acids. CDR3 bases: TGTGCCAGCAGCCAAGAAGACGGGATCGGGTACGAGCAGTACTTC. Amino acids: CASSQEDGIGYEQYF.

CDR3 amino acids: CASSPDSSYNSPLHF. DNA of the CDR3: TGTGCCAGCAGTCCCGACTCGTCCTATAATTCACCCCTCCACTTT. V and J are TRBV2 and TRBJ1-6; the D is unclear. CDR1 is SNHLY, CDR2 FYNNEI, per germline. Trimming left V 5 bases short and J 1 base short, with 9 bases between. The CDR3 has 15 residues.

The chain combines TRBV20-1 with TRBJ2-1; either TRBD1 or TRBD2 may fit D (5 bases each). V lost 7 bases, J lost 9 bases, and 13 bases lay in between. This CDR3 comprises 11 residues. The V gene's germline CDR1 is DFQATT and CDR2 SNEGSKA (reference sequence). CDR3 sequence (DNA): TGCAGTGTATTGGGGGTAGGTGAGCAGTTCTTC. Its translation is CSVLGVGEQFF.

The V gene is TRBV7-2, the J gene TRBJ1-2, with D maybe TRBD1 (5 bases). Looked up from germline, CDR1 is SGHTA and CDR2 is FQGNSA. The CDR3 consists of 18 residues. The V and J ends lost 5 bases and 2 bases respectively, with 24 bases between them. CDR3: CASSNRRGALVRNYGYTF. In DNA, the CDR3 is TGTGCCAGCAGCAACCGTAGGGGCGCGTTGGTTAGAAACTATGGCTACACCTTC. Full variable domain (missing parts from reference TRBV7-2 and TRBJ1-2): GAGVSQSPSNKVTEKGKDVELRCDPISGHTALYWYRQSLGQGLEFLIYFQGNSAPDKSGLPSDRFSAERTGGSVSTLTIQRTQQEDSAVYLCASSNRRGALVRNYGYTFGSGTRLTVV.

This rearrangement joins TRBV9 to TRBJ1-2, with TRBD1 identical over 7 bases. Germline V CDR1 and CDR2: SGDLS, YYNGEE. This CDR3 is 13 amino acids long. Germline trimming cut 4 bases from V and 4 bases from J; bases unmatched to any gene: 4. The CDR3, as DNA: TGTGCCAGCAGCCCCGGGACAGCCTATGGCTACACCTTC. Protein product: CASSPGTAYGYTF.

The V gene is TRBV19, the J gene TRBJ1-4; TRBD1 agrees at 9 bases. Germline CDR1 is LNHDA and CDR2 is SQIVND (reference sequence). The CDR3 sequence is 20 residues long. The V segment lost 4 bases and the J segment 5 bases; nucleotides outside the gene matches: 20. The CDR3 sequence: CASSSTGTGPRRNLNEKLFF. Here the CDR3 DNA reads TGTGCCAGTAGTAGTACCGGGACAGGGCCCCGGAGAAATCTCAATGAAAAACTGTTTTTT.

This chain links TRBV18 with TRBJ2-6; tentatively, D is TRBD1 (6 bases). The CDR3 has 15 residues. V lost 8 bases to trimming and J lost 1 base, with 12 bases between them. Germline V gives CDR1 KGHSH, CDR2 LQKENI. The CDR3 nucleotides read TGTGCCAGCAAGAGAGGGGGATCTGGGGCCAACGTCCTGACTTTC. Translating gives CASKRGGSGANVLTF.

The chain is built from TRBV15 and TRBJ1-5; 10 positions match TRBD1. Germline V gene lookup returns CDR1 LNHNV and CDR2 YYDKDF (reference sequence). Losses at the gene ends were 3 bases for V and 7 bases for J; bases not matched to a gene: 6. CDR3 size: 15 residues. The chain's CDR3 is CATSSLGTGAQPQHF. As DNA, the CDR3 is TGTGCCACCAGCAGCCTAGGGACAGGGGCACAGCCCCAGCATTTT.

The chain links TRBV11-2 to TRBJ1-2; 7 positions agree with TRBD1. Trimming removed 0 bases from V and 8 bases from J; junction bases left unmatched: 3. The CDR3 sequence is 13 residues long. The V gene's germline CDR1 is SGHAT and CDR2 FQNNGV. The DNA for the CDR3 is TGTGCCAGCAGCTTAGACCGACAGGGAGGCTACACCTTC. Translation gives CASSLDRQGGYTF.

This chain connects TRBV3-1 (or the pseudogene TRBV3-2) to TRBJ1-3, with a weak D call TRBD1 (6 bases). CDR1 is LGHDT and CDR2 is YNNKEL in the germline V gene (reference sequence). CDR3 length: 15 amino acids. The germline V and J ends were trimmed by 2 bases and 1 base, with 9 bases remaining between them. The CDR3 bases are TGTGCCAGCAGCCAATCCAGGGGTTCTGGAAACACCATATATTTT. Protein: CASSQSRGSGNTIYF.

The chain uses TRBV7-6 and TRBJ2-3; TRBD2 matches 14 bases. The length of the CDR3 is 19 residues. Trimming cost V 1 base and J 0 bases; bases outside gene matches: 6. Germline V gene sequence: CDR1 SGHVS, CDR2 FNYEAQ. CDR3 region: CASSLEPGLAGVSTDTQYF. The CDR3, as DNA: TGTGCCAGCAGCTTAGAACCGGGACTAGCGGGGGTTAGCACAGATACGCAGTATTTT.

V usage is TRBV6-2 or TRBV6-3 and J usage is TRBJ1-2; perhaps TRBD1 as D (6 bases). V was clipped by 0 bases and J by 0 bases, with 8 bases between them. Looked up from germline, CDR1 is MNHEY and CDR2 is SVGEGT. The CDR3 sequence is 15 residues long. CDR3 bases: TGTGCCAGCAGTTACTCGGGGGCAACTAACTATGGCTACACCTTC. Protein sequence: CASSYSGATNYGYTF.

The chain joins TRBV9 to TRBJ1-5; 8 nucleotides line up with TRBD1. V was pared by 0 bases and J by 6 bases, with 11 bases of the junction left unmatched. CDR1 and CDR2 from the germline V gene are SGDLS and YYNGEE. The CDR3 has 17 residues. The CDR3: CASSVAQDRVVGQPQHF. CDR3 bases: TGTGCCAGCAGCGTAGCGCAGGACAGGGTGGTCGGTCAGCCCCAGCATTTT.